The 3 T cell receptor beta chains listed next were all sequenced from one sample in a study of T cells in Graves' hyperthyroidism and ophthalmopathy. Researchers took RNA transcripts and amplified the TCR beta CDR3 regions from them. Initially, a first-round RT-PCR of the TCR CDR3 employed the HTBI primer set. TCRdb recomputed calls from the multiplex PCR reads with MiXCR, one row per CDR3 protein. The table shows around 350,000 distinct CDR3 sequences, with roughly 15% occurring only once. The sample taken for sequencing was blood. Every receptor here comes from a woman under 40 with Graves' ophthalmopathy.

In this sample, this clonotype turned up many times. This chain connects TRBV11-3 to TRBJ1-1; the D is unclear. Trimming cost V 1 base and J 4 bases, with 10 bases left between them. This CDR3 contains 14 residues. The germline CDR1 and CDR2 sequences are SGHNT and YENEEA. CDR3 loop: CASSLVGVGTEAFF. In DNA form, the CDR3 reads TGTGCCAGCAGCTTAGTCGGGGTGGGCACTGAAGCTTTCTTT.

This clonotype was counted at least ten times. The rearrangement links TRBV28 to TRBJ1-4; a possible D gene is TRBD1 (5 bases). V lost 5 bases and J 7 bases, leaving 17 bases between the germline ends. The V gene's germline CDR1 is MDHEN and CDR2 SYDVKM. CDR3 length: 15 amino acids. Here the CDR3 DNA reads TGTGCCAGCAGTCCACAATCAGGGATTGGTGAAAAACTGTTTTTT. This sequence encodes CASSPQSGIGEKLFF.

This clonotype was detected ten times or more. V usage is TRBV20-1 and J usage is TRBJ2-7, with 9 bases fitting TRBD1. The CDR3 covers 15 residues. Looked up from germline, CDR1 is DFQATT and CDR2 is SNEGSKA (reference sequence). After removal of 4 bases from V and 0 bases from J, the junction contained 7 bases not matched to a gene. The CDR3 coding sequence is TGCAGTGCTAACCGGGGACAGGGAGTCTCCTACGAGCAGTACTTC. Translation gives CSANRGQGVSYEQYF.